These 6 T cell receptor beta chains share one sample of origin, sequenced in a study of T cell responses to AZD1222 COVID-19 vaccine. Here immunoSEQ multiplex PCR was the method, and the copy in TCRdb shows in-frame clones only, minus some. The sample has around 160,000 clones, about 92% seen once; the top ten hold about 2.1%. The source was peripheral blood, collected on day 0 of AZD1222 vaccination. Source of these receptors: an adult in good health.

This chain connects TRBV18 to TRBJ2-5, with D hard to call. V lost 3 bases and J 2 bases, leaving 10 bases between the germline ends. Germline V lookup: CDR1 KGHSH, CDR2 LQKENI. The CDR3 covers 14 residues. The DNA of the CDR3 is TGTGCCAGCTCACCGGGTCTACTACAAGAGACCCAGTACTTC. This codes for CASSPGLLQETQYF.

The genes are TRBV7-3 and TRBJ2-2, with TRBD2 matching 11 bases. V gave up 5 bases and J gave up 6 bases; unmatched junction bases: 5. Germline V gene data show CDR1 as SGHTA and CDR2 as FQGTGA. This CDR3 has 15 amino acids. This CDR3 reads CASSHSGRASGELFF. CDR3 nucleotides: TGTGCCAGCAGCCATAGCGGGAGGGCCTCCGGGGAGCTGTTTTTT.

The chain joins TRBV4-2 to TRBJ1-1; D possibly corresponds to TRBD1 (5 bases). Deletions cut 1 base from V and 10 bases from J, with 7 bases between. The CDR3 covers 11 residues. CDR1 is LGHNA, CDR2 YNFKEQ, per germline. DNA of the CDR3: TGTGCCAGCAGCCAAGGGCAGGGAGCTTTCTTT. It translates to CASSQGQGAFF.

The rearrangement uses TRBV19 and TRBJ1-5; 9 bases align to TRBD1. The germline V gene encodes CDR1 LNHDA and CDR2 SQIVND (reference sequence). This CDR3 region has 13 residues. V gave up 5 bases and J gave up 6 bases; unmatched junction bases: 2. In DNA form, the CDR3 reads TGTGCCAGTAGTCGGACAGGGGTTCAGCCCCAGCATTTT. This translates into CASSRTGVQPQHF.

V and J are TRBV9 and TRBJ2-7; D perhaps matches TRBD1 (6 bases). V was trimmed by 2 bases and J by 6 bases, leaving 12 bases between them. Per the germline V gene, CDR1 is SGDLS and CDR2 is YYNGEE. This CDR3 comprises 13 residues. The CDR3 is CASSVTGTREQYF. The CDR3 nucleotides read TGTGCCAGCAGCGTGACCGGGACACGCGAGCAGTACTTC.

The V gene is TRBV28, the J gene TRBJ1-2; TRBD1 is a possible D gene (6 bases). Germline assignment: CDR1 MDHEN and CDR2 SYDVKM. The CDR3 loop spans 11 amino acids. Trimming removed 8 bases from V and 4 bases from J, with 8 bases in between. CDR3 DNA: TGTGCCAGCCGGACAGTCTATGGCTACACCTTC. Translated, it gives CASRTVYGYTF.